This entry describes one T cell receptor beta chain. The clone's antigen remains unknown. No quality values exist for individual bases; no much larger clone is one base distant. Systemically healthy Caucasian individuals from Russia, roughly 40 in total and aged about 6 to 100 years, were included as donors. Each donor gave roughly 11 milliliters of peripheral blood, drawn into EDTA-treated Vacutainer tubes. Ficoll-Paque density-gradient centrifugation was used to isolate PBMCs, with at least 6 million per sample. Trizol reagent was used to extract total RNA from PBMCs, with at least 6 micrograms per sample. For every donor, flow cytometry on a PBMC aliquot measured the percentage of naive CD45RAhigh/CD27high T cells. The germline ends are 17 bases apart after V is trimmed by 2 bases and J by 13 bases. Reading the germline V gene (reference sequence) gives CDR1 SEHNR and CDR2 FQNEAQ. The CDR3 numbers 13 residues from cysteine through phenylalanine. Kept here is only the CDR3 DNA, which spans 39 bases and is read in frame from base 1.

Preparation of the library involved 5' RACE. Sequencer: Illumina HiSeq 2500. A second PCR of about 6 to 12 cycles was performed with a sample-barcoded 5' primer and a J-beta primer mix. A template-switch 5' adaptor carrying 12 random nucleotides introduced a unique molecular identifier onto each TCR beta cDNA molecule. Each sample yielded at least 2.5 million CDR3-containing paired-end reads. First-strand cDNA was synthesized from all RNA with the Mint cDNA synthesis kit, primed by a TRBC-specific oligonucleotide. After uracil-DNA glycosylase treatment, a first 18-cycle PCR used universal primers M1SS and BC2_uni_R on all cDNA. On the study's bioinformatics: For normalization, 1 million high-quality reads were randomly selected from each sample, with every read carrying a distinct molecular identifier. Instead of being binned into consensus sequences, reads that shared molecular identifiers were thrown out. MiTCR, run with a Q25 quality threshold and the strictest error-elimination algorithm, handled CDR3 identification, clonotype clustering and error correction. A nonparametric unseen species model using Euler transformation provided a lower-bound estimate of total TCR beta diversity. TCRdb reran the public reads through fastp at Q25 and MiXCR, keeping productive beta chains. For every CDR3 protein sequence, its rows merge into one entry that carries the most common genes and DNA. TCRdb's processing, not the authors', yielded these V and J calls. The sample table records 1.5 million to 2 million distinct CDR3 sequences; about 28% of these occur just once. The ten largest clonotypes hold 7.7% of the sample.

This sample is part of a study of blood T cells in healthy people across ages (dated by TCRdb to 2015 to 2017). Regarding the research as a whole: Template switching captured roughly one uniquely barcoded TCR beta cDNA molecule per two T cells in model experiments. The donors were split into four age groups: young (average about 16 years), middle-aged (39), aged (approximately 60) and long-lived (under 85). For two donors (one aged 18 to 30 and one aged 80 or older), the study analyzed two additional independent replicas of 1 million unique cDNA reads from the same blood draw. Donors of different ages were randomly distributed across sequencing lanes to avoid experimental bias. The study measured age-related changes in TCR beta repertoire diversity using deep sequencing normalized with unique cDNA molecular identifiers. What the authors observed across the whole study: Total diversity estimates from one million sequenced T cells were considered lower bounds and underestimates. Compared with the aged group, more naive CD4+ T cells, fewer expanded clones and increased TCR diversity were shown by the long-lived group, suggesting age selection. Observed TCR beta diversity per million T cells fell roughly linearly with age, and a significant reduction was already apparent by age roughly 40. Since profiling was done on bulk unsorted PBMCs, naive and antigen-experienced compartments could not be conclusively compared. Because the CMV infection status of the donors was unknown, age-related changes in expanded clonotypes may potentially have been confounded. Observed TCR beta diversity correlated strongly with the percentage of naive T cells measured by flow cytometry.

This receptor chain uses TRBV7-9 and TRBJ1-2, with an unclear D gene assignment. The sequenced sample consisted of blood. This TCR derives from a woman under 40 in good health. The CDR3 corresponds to CASSLSSTDRTTF. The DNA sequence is TGTGCCAGCAGCTTATCGAGTACGGATCGGACCACCTTC. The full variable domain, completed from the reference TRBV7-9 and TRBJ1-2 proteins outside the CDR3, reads DTGVSQNPRHKITKRGQNVTFRCDPISEHNRLYWYRQTLGQGPEFLTYFQNEAQLEKSRLLSDRFSAERPKGSFSTLEIQRTEQGDSAMYLCASSLSSTDRTTFGSGTRLTVV.